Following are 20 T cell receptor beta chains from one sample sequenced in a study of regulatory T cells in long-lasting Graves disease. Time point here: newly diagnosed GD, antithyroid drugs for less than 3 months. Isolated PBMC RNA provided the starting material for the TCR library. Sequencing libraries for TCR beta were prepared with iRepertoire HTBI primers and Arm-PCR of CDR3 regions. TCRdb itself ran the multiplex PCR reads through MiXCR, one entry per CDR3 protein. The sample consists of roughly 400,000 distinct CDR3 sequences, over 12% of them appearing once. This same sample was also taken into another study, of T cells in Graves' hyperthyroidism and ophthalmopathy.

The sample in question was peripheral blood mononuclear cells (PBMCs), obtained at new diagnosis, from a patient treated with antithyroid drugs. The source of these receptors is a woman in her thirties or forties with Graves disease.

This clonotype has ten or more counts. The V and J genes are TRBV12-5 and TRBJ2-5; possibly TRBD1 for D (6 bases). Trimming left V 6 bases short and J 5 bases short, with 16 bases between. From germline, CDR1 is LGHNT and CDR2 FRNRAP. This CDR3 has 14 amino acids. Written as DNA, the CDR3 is TGTGCTAGTGGGGGGGCGATGGATGGGGAGACCCAGTACTTC. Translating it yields CASGGAMDGETQYF.

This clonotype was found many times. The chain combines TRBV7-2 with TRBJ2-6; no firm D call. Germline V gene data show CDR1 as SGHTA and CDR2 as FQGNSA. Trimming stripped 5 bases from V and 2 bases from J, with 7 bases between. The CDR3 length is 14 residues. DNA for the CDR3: TGTGCCAGCAGCCGGGTAGCTGGGGCCAACGTCCTGACTTTC. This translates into CASSRVAGANVLTF.

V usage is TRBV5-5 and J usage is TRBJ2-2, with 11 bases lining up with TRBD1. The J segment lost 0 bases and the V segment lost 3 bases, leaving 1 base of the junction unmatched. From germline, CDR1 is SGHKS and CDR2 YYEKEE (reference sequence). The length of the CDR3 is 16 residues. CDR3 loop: CASSWGQGANTGELFF. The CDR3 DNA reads TGTGCCAGCAGCTGGGGACAGGGGGCGAACACCGGGGAGCTGTTTTTT.

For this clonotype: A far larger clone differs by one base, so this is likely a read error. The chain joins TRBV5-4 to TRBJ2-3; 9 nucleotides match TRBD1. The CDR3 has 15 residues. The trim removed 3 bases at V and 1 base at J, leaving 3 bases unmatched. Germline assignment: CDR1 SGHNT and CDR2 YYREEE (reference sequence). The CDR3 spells CASSSRTGGTDTQYF. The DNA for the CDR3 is TGTGCCAGCAGCTCCCGGACAGGGGGCACAGATACGCAGTATTTT.

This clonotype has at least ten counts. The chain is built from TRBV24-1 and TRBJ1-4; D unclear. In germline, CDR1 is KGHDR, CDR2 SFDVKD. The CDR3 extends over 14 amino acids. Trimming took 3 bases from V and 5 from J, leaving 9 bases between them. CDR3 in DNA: TGTGCCACCAGTGATCCAACCCAGAATGAAAAACTGTTTTTT. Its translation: CATSDPTQNEKLFF.

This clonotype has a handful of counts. As DNA, the CDR3 is TGTGCCAGCAGTCCCGCCCAGGGTATCCTCCGCGAGCAGTACTTC. It codes for CASSPAQGILREQYF. This chain uses TRBV6-2 or TRBV6-3 with TRBJ2-7; D possibly corresponds to TRBD1 (5 bases). Trimming cost V 5 bases and J 6 bases, with 20 bases left between them. The CDR3 loop spans 15 amino acids. In germline, CDR1 is MNHEY, CDR2 SVGEGT.

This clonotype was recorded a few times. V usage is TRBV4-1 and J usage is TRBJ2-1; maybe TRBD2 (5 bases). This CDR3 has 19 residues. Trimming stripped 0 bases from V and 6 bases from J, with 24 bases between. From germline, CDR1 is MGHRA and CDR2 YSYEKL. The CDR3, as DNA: TGCGCCAGCAGCCAAGATTTGGAAGGAGGACTGCACGCTTCCAATGAGCAGTTCTTC. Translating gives CASSQDLEGGLHASNEQFF.

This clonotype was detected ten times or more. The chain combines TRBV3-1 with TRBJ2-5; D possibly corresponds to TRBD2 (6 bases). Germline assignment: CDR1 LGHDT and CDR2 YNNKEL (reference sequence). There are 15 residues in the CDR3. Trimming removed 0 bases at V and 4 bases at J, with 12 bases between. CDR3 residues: CASSQDLGLPETQYF. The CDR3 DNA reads TGTGCCAGCAGCCAAGATCTCGGACTACCAGAGACCCAGTACTTC.

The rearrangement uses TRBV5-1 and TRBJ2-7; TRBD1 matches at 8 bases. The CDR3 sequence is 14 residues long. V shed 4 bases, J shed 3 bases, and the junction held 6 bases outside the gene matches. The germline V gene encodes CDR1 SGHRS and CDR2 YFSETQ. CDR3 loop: CASSDKTGGYEQYF. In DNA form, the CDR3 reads TGCGCCAGCAGCGATAAAACAGGGGGCTACGAGCAGTACTTC.

CDR3 in DNA: TGTGCCAGCAGCCTTTCACGGACAGGGGCCTCCGAGACCCAGTACTTC. It codes for CASSLSRTGASETQYF. V is TRBV11-2 and J is TRBJ2-5; 9 bases fit TRBD1. The germline CDR1 and CDR2 sequences are SGHAT and FQNNGV. The CDR3 covers 16 residues. V was clipped by 5 bases and J by 5 bases; unmatched bases: 12. Full variable domain (outside the CDR3, taken from reference TRBV11-2 and TRBJ2-5): EAGVAQSPRYKIIEKRQSVAFWCNPISGHATLYWYQQILGQGPKLLIQFQNNGVVDDSQLPKDRFSAERLKGVDSTLKIQPAKLEDSAVYLCASSLSRTGASETQYFGPGTRLLVL.

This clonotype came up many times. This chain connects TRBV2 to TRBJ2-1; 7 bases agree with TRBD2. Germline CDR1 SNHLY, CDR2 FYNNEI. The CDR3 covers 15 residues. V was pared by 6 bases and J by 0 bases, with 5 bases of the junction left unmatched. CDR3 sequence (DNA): TGTGCCAGCAGGGGACTACCCAGCTCCTACAATGAGCAGTTCTTC. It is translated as CASRGLPSSYNEQFF.

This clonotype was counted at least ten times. The CDR3 protein is CASSADGSSYNEQFF. The CDR3 DNA reads TGTGCCAGCAGTGCCGACGGTAGCTCCTACAATGAGCAGTTCTTC. The rearrangement links TRBV28 to TRBJ2-1; no definite D call. Germline CDR1 and CDR2: MDHEN and SYDVKM. Trimming shortened V by 5 bases and J by 0 bases, and 11 bases separated the two germline ends. The CDR3 sequence is 15 residues long.

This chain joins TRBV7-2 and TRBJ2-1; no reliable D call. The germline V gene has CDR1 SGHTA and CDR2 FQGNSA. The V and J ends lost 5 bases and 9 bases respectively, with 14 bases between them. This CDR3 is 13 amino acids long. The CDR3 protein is CASSGRVEGEQFF. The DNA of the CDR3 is TGTGCCAGCAGCGGCCGGGTTGAAGGTGAGCAGTTCTTC.

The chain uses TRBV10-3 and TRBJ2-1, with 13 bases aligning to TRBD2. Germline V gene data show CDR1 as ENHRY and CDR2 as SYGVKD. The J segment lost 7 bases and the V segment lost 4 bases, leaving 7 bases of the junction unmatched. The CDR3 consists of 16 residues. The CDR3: CAISGLLAGGPNEQFF. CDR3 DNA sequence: TGTGCCATCAGTGGGTTACTAGCGGGAGGGCCAAATGAGCAGTTCTTC.

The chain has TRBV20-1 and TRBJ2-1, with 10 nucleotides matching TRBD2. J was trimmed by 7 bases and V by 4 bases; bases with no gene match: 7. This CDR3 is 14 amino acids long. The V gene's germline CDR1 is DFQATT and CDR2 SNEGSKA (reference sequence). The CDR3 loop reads CSATSGSLRNEQFF. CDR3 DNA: TGCAGTGCTACTAGCGGGAGTCTGAGGAATGAGCAGTTCTTC.

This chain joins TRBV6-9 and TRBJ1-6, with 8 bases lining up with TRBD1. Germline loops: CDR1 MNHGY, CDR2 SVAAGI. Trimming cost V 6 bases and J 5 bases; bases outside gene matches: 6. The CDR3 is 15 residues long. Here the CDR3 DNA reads TGTGCCAGCAGGAAGGACAGGGTAAATAATTCACCCCTCCACTTT. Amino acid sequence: CASRKDRVNNSPLHF.

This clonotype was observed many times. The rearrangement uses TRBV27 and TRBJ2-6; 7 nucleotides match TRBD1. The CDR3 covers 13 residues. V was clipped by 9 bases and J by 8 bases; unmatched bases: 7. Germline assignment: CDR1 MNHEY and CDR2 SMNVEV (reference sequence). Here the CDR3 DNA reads TGTGCCAGGACGACAGGGTGGACCAACGTCCTGACTTTC. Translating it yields CARTTGWTNVLTF.

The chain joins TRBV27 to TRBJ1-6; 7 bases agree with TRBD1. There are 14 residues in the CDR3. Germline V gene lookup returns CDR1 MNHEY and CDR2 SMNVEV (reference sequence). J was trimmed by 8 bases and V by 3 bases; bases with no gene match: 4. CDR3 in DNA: TGTGCCAGCAGTTTCATCGGGACAGATTCACCCCTCCACTTT. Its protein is CASSFIGTDSPLHF.

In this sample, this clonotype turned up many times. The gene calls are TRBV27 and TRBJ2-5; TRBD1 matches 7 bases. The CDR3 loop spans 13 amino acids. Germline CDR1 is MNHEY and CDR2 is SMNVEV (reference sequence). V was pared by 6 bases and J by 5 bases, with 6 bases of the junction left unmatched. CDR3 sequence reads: CASRETGFETQYF. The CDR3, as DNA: TGTGCCAGCAGAGAGACAGGGTTTGAGACCCAGTACTTC.

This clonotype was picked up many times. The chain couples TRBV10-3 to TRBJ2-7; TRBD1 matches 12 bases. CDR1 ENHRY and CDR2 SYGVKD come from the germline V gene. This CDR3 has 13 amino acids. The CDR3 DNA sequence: TGTGCGACCGGGACAGGGGGCTTCTACGAGCAGTACTTC. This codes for CATGTGGFYEQYF.